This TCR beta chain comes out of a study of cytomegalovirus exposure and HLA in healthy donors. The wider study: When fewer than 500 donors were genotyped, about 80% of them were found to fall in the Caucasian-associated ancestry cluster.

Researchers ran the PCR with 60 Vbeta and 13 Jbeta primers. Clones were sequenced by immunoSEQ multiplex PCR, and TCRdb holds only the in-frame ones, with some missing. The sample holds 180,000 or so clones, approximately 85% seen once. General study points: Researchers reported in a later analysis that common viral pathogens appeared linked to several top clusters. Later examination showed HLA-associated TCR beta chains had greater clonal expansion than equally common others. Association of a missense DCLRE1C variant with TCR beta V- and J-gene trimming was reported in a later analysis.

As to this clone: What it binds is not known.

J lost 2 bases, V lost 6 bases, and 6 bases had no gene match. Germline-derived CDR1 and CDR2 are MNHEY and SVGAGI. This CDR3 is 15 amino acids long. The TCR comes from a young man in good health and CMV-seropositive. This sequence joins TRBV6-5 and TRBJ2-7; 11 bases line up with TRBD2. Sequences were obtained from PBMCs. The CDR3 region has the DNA TGTGCCAGCAGACGACTAGCGGGGTTTCCCTACGAGCAGTACTTC. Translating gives CASRRLAGFPYEQYF.